Below, 8 T cell receptor beta chains from the same sample are listed, as sequenced in a study of quantifying T cell responses using KT2 cells. The wider study: cDNA was made from DNase-treated RNA using alpha and beta constant primers.

A single-stranded UMI oligo with SP2 sequence was ligated to cDNA 3' ends. First-round PCR used three to five cycles and beta primers RC1.1 and RC1.2 covering TRBC1 and TRBC2. TCRdb processed the UMI-ligation and nested PCR reads anew with MiXCR; each CDR3 protein has one entry. This sample has just under 50,000 distinct CDR3 sequences, with around a tenth found just once. Sequencing was carried out using PBMCs spiked with cells of the T cell clone KT2. These receptors were obtained from a human donor.

There are a few counts of this clonotype. The J gene is TRBJ1-1, the V gene TRBV28, with 7 bases that match TRBD1. The CDR3 has 15 amino acids. V was clipped by 4 bases and J by 4 bases; unmatched bases: 9. Germline V CDR1 and CDR2: MDHEN, SYDVKM. The CDR3 coding sequence is TGTGCCAGCAGTTCACTCGACAGGGTCAGCACTGAAGCTTTCTTT. It specifies CASSSLDRVSTEAFF. Full variable domain (rest looked up from reference TRBV28 and TRBJ1-1): DVKVTQSSRYLVKRTGEKVFLECVQDMDHENMFWYRQDPGLGLRLIYFSYDVKMKEKGDIPEGYSVSREKKERFSLILESASTNQTSMYLCASSSLDRVSTEAFFGQGTRLTVV.

This clonotype was recorded many times. The rearrangement links TRBV12-3 or TRBV12-4 to TRBJ2-1, with D hard to call. The V end was cut by 6 bases, the J end by 2 bases, with 14 bases between. The CDR3 loop spans 15 amino acids. Written as DNA, the CDR3 is TGTGCCAGCAGGGTTTGGGCAGACCCCTACAATGAGCAGTTCTTC. Its translation is CASRVWADPYNEQFF.

This clonotype is categorized as medium-sized. The chain carries TRBV6-1 and TRBJ2-3, with 9 nucleotides matching TRBD1. After removal of 1 base from V and 4 bases from J, the junction contained 0 bases not matched to a gene. In germline, CDR1 is MNHNS, CDR2 SASEGT. CDR3 size: 14 residues. CDR3 DNA sequence: TGTGCCAGCAGTGAAGGGACAGGGGCAGATACGCAGTATTTT. Protein product: CASSEGTGADTQYF.

Only a few counts were recorded for this clonotype. This chain links TRBV20-1 with TRBJ1-5; D call uncertain. The length of the CDR3 is 14 residues. Germline values: CDR1 DFQATT, CDR2 SNEGSKA (reference sequence). V lost 5 bases, J lost 0 bases, and 11 bases lay in between. Here the CDR3 reads CSALDGHSNQPQHF. CDR3 nucleotides: TGCAGTGCTTTGGACGGCCATAGCAATCAGCCCCAGCATTTT.

A few counts support this clonotype. The chain recombines TRBV7-3 with TRBJ1-2, with D perhaps TRBD1 (5 bases). This CDR3 is 13 amino acids long. Looked up from germline, CDR1 is SGHTA and CDR2 is FQGTGA. The V and J ends lost 3 bases and 6 bases respectively, with 11 bases between them. DNA of the CDR3: TGTGCCAGCAGCTTCGCAGGGAAGGATGGCTACACCTTC. Residues: CASSFAGKDGYTF. Variable domain in full (rest from reference TRBV7-3 and TRBJ1-2): GAGVSQTPSNKVTEKGKYVELRCDPISGHTALYWYRQSLGQGPEFLIYFQGTGAADDSGLPNDRFFAVRPEGSVSTLKIQRTERGDSAVYLCASSFAGKDGYTFGSGTRLTVV.

This clonotype was counted between two and nine times. The chain links TRBV7-9 to TRBJ2-7; D not resolved. There are 13 residues in the CDR3. The V gene's germline CDR1 is SEHNR and CDR2 FQNEAQ (reference sequence). V was cut by 0 bases and J by 4 bases, with 7 bases left in between. Here the CDR3 reads CASSLAPPYEQYF. The DNA for the CDR3 is TGTGCCAGCAGCTTAGCGCCCCCGTACGAGCAGTACTTC.

The chain joins TRBV29-1 to TRBJ2-7; a possible D gene is TRBD2 (6 bases). CDR1 is SQVTM and CDR2 is ANQGSEA in the germline V gene. This CDR3 contains 13 residues. Trimming removed 2 bases from V and 6 bases from J, with 14 bases in between. In DNA form, the CDR3 reads TGCAGCGTTGAAAAGTGGCGGGGAGCCGAGCAGTACTTC. As protein: CSVEKWRGAEQYF.

This clonotype was picked up a small number of times. The rearrangement links TRBV5-1 to TRBJ2-3; unclear D gene. The CDR3 has 14 residues. Germline V gene data show CDR1 as SGHRS and CDR2 as YFSETQ. V was pared by 8 bases and J by 1 base, with 14 bases between. CDR3 loop: CASLRVPGTDTQYF. The CDR3 DNA is TGCGCCAGTCTGAGAGTCCCAGGCACAGATACGCAGTATTTT.